Each of the 3 T cell receptor beta chains below was sequenced from the same sample in a study of molecular identifiers for immune sequencing clone quantification. TCRdb used MiXCR to reprocess the PCR reads, holding one entry per CDR3 protein. The sample yields over 600,000 distinct CDR3 sequences, nearly 20% seen once. The sequenced sample was naive CD8+ T cells from blood, with Jurkat cell RNA spiked in. Subset denoted: FACS-sorted CD8+CD4-CCR7+CD45RA+ naive T cells. These receptors were taken from a human donor in good health. Some libraries in this study had Jurkat cell RNA spiked in.

This clonotype occurred many times. The rearrangement joins TRBV20-1 to TRBJ1-1; 9 positions agree with TRBD1. Per the germline V gene, CDR1 is DFQATT and CDR2 is SNEGSKA (reference sequence). The ends lost 6 bases at V and 9 bases at J; junction bases unmatched: 8. The CDR3 has 12 amino acids. The CDR3 DNA is TGCAGTGCGACGCCGGGACAGGGCCAAGCTTTCTTT. Residues: CSATPGQGQAFF.

The chain links TRBV6-5 to TRBJ2-1; D remains ambiguous. The CDR3 loop spans 14 amino acids. Germline V gene sequence: CDR1 MNHEY, CDR2 SVGAGI. V lost 1 base, J lost 0 bases, and 4 bases lay in between. CDR3 coding DNA: TGTGCCAGCAGTTACTACGGCTCCTACAATGAGCAGTTCTTC. Its translation is CASSYYGSYNEQFF.

This clonotype was observed once. At one end, the junction sequence differs from germline, possibly due to a read error. The rearrangement links TRBV6-5 to TRBJ1-2, with 7 bases lining up with TRBD1. CDR3 length equals 18 residues. From germline, CDR1 is MNHEY and CDR2 SVGAGI. The DNA for the CDR3 is TGTGCCGGCAGTCCAACCGGGACAGCGGAAACATGGCTCTATGGCTACACCTTC. The encoded protein is CAGSPTGTAETWLYGYTF.